This T cell receptor (beta chain) is from a study of Tregs in tolerant kidney transplant recipients. Study-wide background: Sorting used antibodies to exclude donor cells. Overall study results and limits: Activated donor B cell expansion appeared to reveal the most relevant donor-specific TCRbeta repertoire. No direct test of biological reproducibility was done here.

The V gene end was trimmed by 3 bases and the J gene end by 7 bases; junction bases not matched to a gene: 8. This CDR3 region has 14 residues. Germline-derived CDR1 and CDR2 are SGHNT and YYREEE (reference sequence). The data were produced by immunoSEQ multiplex PCR, yet TCRdb's version contains in-frame clones alone and is incomplete. The table includes fewer than 20,000 clones, about 61% detected once. In this sample, this clone turned up a few times. Its antigen is still unknown. The sample comprised Tregs from blood cultured with allogeneic cells. The sequence derives from a human donor in good health. The chain carries TRBV5-4 and TRBJ2-3, with TRBD1 matching 7 bases. The CDR3 nucleotides read TGTGCCAGCAGCTATGCACAGGGGCAGCATACGCAGTATTTT. Protein product: CASSYAQGQHTQYF.